The T cell receptor beta chain under discussion was sequenced for a study of T cell responses to AZD1222 COVID-19 vaccine. Assay used: immunoSEQ multiplex PCR; TCRdb lists only in-frame clones, some missing. The table records roughly 150,000 clones, approximately 91% of them present only once. The CDR3 length is 12 residues. Trimming took 8 bases from V and 8 from J; bases not matched to a gene: 8. The germline gives CDR1 SNHLY, CDR2 FYNNEI. The receptor was derived from an adult who had recovered from COVID-19. V gene TRBV2 combines with J gene TRBJ1-2; 7 positions agree with TRBD1. The sample in question was peripheral blood, obtained after recovery from COVID-19. The DNA for the CDR3 is TGTGCCAGCGTCCGGGACAGCGACGGCTACACCTTC. It translates to CASVRDSDGYTF.